This TCR beta chain was recorded in a study of CD8+CD57+ T cells in acquired aplastic anemia. Study as a whole: Average DNA yield from sorted CD4+ and CD8+ cells was about 3 ug. Study conclusions and caveats: Patients were compared with controls for CD8+ Simpson's diversity, and no significant difference emerged. Shared by patients and controls, almost 30 CD8+ CDR3s were abundant in patients.

A total of 13 residues make up the CDR3, ends included. Per germline, CDR1 SEHNR and CDR2 FQNEAQ (reference sequence). Patients included in sequencing had previously demonstrated CD8+CD57+ cell expansion by flow cytometry. CDR3 and TCR beta VDJ profiling relied on genomic DNA as the template. TCRdb fed the reads into MiXCR, producing one record per CDR3 protein. This sample carries about 260,000 distinct CDR3 sequences, roughly 82% of them seen once, and the ten largest clones take 40% to 50%. As for this clonotype: Antigen: not known. This CDR3 fails to terminate in the conserved phenylalanine or tryptophan, so it likely reflects a read error. Because the CDR3's place on the DNA is in doubt, the DNA is left out and the CDR3 is given as listed by TCRdb.

The sample was sorted CD4+, CD8+, or CD8+CD57+ T cells (not recorded which) from PBMCs. This receptor was taken from a human donor with aplastic anemia. V usage is TRBV7-9 and J usage is TRBJ2-3; whether TRBD2, the table's D call, matches the DNA was not checked. The CDR3 loop is CASSFQRSGESDV.